This TCR beta chain originates from a study of cytomegalovirus exposure and HLA in healthy donors. Trimming shortened V by 0 bases and J by 1 base, and 6 bases separated the two germline ends. CDR3 size: 14 residues. Germline V CDR1 and CDR2: MNHNY, SVGAGI (reference sequence). Remarks on this clone: The antigen remains unidentified.

Primers included in the PCR were 60 Vbeta and 13 Jbeta primers. In the original workflow: Counted up in a later analysis, unique TCR beta chains came to about 80 million, with around 10 million shared. Generated by immunoSEQ multiplex PCR, the TCRdb table keeps only in-frame clones and is missing some. Clone size and the V and J calls come from that table; the DNA yielded D and trimming. The data show about 250,000 clones, 85% seen once. Study results and limitations: According to an earlier analysis, most TCR beta V segments yielded productive rearrangements about 87% or about 30% of the time.

This rearrangement joins TRBV6-6 to TRBJ1-2, with unresolved D. The sample comprised PBMCs. The origin of this receptor is a girl aged 2 to 10 in good health and CMV-seronegative. CDR3 region: CASSYSRVNYGYTF. As DNA, the CDR3 is TGTGCCAGCAGTTACTCGAGAGTTAACTATGGCTACACCTTC.